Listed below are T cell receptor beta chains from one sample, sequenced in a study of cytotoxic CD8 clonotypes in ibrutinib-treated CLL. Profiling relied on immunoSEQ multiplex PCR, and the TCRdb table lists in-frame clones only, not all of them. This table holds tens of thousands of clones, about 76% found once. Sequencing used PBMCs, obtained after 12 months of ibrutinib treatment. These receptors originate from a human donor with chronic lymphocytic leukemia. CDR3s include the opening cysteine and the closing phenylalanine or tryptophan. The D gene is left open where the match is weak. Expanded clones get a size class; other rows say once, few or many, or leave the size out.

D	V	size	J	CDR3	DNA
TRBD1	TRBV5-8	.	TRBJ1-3	CASRDRTSGNTIYF	TGTGCCAGCAGGGACAGGACCTCTGGAAACACCATATATTTT
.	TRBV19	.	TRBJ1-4	CASMSAADNEKLFF	TGTGCCAGTATGTCGGCGGCCGACAATGAAAAACTGTTTTTT
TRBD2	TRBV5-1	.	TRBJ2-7	CASIYPPPAGPYEQYF	TGCGCCAGCATTTATCCCCCCCCAGCGGGGCCCTACGAGCAGTACTTC
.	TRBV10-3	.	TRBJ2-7	CAIGTGVSYEQYF	TGTGCCATCGGTACTGGGGTTTCCTACGAGCAGTACTTC
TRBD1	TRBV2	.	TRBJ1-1	CASTGTGGNTEAFF	TGTGCCAGCACCGGGACAGGTGGGAACACTGAAGCTTTCTTT
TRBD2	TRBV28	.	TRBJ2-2	CATGTSGRAGTGELFF	TGTGCCACCGGGACTAGCGGGAGGGCCGGTACCGGGGAGCTGTTTTTT
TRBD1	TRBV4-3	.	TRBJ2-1	CASSQDGQGTILKQFF	TGCGCCAGCAGCCAAGACGGACAGGGAACCATCCTCAAGCAGTTCTTC
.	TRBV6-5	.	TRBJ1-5	CASSYLAGGNQPQHF	TGTGCCAGCAGTTACTTGGCTGGAGGCAATCAGCCCCAGCATTTT
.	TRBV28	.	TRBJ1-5	CASTEDRGPNQPQHF	TGTGCCAGCACCGAGGACCGAGGACCCAATCAGCCCCAGCATTTT
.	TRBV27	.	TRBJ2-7	CASSLSGQGVGEQYF	TGTGCCAGCAGTTTATCGGGGCAGGGAGTGGGCGAGCAGTACTTC
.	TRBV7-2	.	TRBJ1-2	CASSLSTGPYGYTF	TGTGCCAGCAGCCTATCGACAGGCCCCTATGGCTACACCTTC
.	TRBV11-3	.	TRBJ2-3	CASSPPEGTQYF	TGTGCCAGCAGCCCCCCCGAGGGTACGCAGTATTTT
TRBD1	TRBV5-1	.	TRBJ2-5	CASSARTGAGETQYF	TGCGCCAGCAGCGCCCGGACAGGGGCCGGGGAGACCCAGTACTTC
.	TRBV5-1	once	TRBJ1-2	CASSPNPTEHYGYTF	TGCGCCAGCAGCCCCAACCCGACAGAACACTATGGCTACACCTTC
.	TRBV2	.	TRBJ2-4	CASTPGNIQYF	TGTGCCAGCACCCCGGGGAACATTCAGTACTTC
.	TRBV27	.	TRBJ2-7	CASSLGRGAYEQYF	TGTGCCAGCAGTTTGGGTAGGGGGGCCTACGAGCAGTACTTC
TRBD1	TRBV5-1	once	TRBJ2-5	CASSTGQGVEETQYF	TGCGCCAGCAGCACCGGACAGGGGGTGGAAGAGACCCAGTACTTC
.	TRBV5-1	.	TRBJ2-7	CASSPRGSSYEQYF	TGCGCCAGCAGCCCCCGCGGGTCTTCCTACGAGCAGTACTTC
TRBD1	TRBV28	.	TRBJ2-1	CASTWTGGPHEQFF	TGTGCCAGCACATGGACAGGCGGACCCCATGAGCAGTTCTTC
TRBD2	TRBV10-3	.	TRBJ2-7	CAITRTSADYEQYF	TGTGCCATCACCAGGACTAGCGCGGACTACGAGCAGTACTTC
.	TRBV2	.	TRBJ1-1	CATKGGGAFF	TGTGCCACCAAAGGTGGGGGAGCTTTCTTT
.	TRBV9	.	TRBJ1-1	CASSPPRTGTEAFF	TGTGCCAGCAGCCCTCCCCGGACGGGCACTGAAGCTTTCTTT